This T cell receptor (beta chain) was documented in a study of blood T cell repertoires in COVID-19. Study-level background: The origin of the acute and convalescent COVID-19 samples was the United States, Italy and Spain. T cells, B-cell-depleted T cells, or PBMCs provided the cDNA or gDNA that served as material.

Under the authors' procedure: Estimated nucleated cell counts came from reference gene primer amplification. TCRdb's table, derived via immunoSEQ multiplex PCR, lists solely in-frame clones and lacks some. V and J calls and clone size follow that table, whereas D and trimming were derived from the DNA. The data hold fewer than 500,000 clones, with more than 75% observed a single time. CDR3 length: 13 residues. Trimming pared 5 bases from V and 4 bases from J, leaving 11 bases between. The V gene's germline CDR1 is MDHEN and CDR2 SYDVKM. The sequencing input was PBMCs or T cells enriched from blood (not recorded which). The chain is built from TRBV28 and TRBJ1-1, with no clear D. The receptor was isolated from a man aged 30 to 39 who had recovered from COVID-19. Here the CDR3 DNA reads TGTGCCAGCAGTCCTTGGGAGAGCACTGAAGCTTTCTTT. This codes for CASSPWESTEAFF. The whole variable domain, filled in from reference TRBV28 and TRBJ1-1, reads DVKVTQSSRYLVKRTGEKVFLECVQDMDHENMFWYRQDPGLGLRLIYFSYDVKMKEKGDIPEGYSVSREKKERFSLILESASTNQTSMYLCASSPWESTEAFFGQGTRLTVV.